One and the same sample provided the 9 T cell receptor beta chains below, sequenced in a study of T cells in localized non-small cell lung cancer. Clones were sequenced by immunoSEQ multiplex PCR, and TCRdb holds only the in-frame ones, with some missing. The table lists tens of thousands of clones, 87% of them singletons. Material: peripheral blood, obtained before any cancer treatment. Source of these receptors: a woman aged 40-75 years with stage I lung adenocarcinoma.

The chain couples TRBV6-5 to TRBJ1-6; tentatively, D is TRBD1 (5 bases). CDR3 size: 15 residues. V dropped 2 bases and J dropped 7 bases, with 12 bases sitting between them. The germline CDR1 and CDR2 sequences are MNHEY and SVGAGI. The CDR3 protein is CASSYAGLFNSPLHF. Here the CDR3 DNA reads TGTGCCAGCAGTTACGCGGGACTCTTCAATTCACCCCTCCACTTT.

The chain has TRBV19 and TRBJ2-1; TRBD2 matches 7 bases. Germline CDR1 and CDR2: LNHDA and SQIVND (reference sequence). The CDR3 sequence is 14 residues long. V gave up 4 bases and J gave up 15 bases; unmatched junction bases: 15. The CDR3 DNA sequence: TGTGCCAGTAGTAGCGGGGGAGGTGTGCCGTGGTTGTTCTTC. Translation gives CASSSGGGVPWLFF.

The chain joins TRBV18 to TRBJ1-1; 7 bases map to TRBD1. In germline, CDR1 is KGHSH, CDR2 LQKENI. The CDR3 totals 17 residues. Trimming removed 2 bases from V and 2 bases from J; junction bases left unmatched: 11. CDR3 sequence: CASSPFEGGAGNTEAFF. For the CDR3, the DNA is TGTGCCAGCTCACCATTTGAAGGGGGCGCGGGAAACACTGAAGCTTTCTTT.

The chain links TRBV5-1 to TRBJ2-5, with TRBD2 as a possible D gene (6 bases). CDR1 and CDR2 from the germline V gene are SGHRS and YFSETQ. V gave up 4 bases and J gave up 4 bases, with 14 bases separating them. The CDR3 contains 14 residues. CDR3 protein: CASSAGLPPETQYF. Here the CDR3 DNA reads TGCGCCAGCAGCGCGGGACTCCCCCCAGAGACCCAGTACTTC. Variable domain in full (rest from reference TRBV5-1 and TRBJ2-5): KAGVTQTPRYLIKTRGQQVTLSCSPISGHRSVSWYQQTPGQGLQFLFEYFSETQRNKGNFPGRFSGRQFSNSRSEMNVSTLELGDSALYLCASSAGLPPETQYFGPGTRLLVL.

This rearrangement joins TRBV7-2 to TRBJ1-1; D is undetermined. Germline V lookup: CDR1 SGHTA, CDR2 FQGNSA. V was clipped by 5 bases and J by 0 bases, with 7 bases between them. The CDR3 sequence is 13 residues long. Here the CDR3 reads CASSTRLNTEAFF. DNA for the CDR3: TGTGCCAGCAGCACCCGACTGAACACTGAAGCTTTCTTT.

J is TRBJ1-6 and V is TRBV30, with TRBD1 matching 7 bases. The V gene end was trimmed by 8 bases and the J gene end by 9 bases; junction bases not matched to a gene: 10. The CDR3 totals 13 residues. The V gene's germline CDR1 is GTSNPN and CDR2 SVGIG (reference sequence). The CDR3 nucleotides read TGTGCCCGAGGGGAGGGGGCGGGTTCACCCCTCCACTTT. Residues: CARGEGAGSPLHF.

The rearrangement links TRBV28 to TRBJ1-1, with a possible D match to TRBD1 (5 bases). V gave up 7 bases and J gave up 0 bases, with 15 bases separating them. Germline V gives CDR1 MDHEN, CDR2 SYDVKM. The CDR3 has 15 amino acids. The chain's CDR3 is CASTTPGPMNTEAFF. DNA for the CDR3: TGTGCCAGCACGACGCCGGGACCGATGAACACTGAAGCTTTCTTT.

This clone was seen only once. The chain joins TRBV7-9 to TRBJ1-1; D gene uncertain. V shed 6 bases and J shed 4 bases, with 12 bases lying between them. Germline CDR1 and CDR2: SEHNR and FQNEAQ (reference sequence). The CDR3 length is 13 residues. In DNA form, the CDR3 reads TGTGCCAGCAGTATAGAAGCGGGCACTGAAGCTTTCTTT. Protein sequence: CASSIEAGTEAFF.

The chain is built from TRBV19 and TRBJ2-3; D might be TRBD1 or TRBD2, each matching 5 bases. The CDR3 runs 15 residues. Trimming cost V 8 bases and J 2 bases, with 17 bases left between them. In germline, CDR1 is LNHDA, CDR2 SQIVND (reference sequence). The CDR3 is CASRTPGPHTDTQYF. The CDR3 region has the DNA TGTGCCAGTCGGACACCGGGACCACACACAGATACGCAGTATTTT. Using reference TRBV19 and TRBJ2-3 for the parts outside the CDR3, the full variable domain is DGGITQSPKYLFRKEGQNVTLSCEQNLNHDAMYWYRQDPGQGLRLIYYSQIVNDFQKGDIAEGYSVSREKKESFPLTVTSAQKNPTAFYLCASRTPGPHTDTQYFGPGTRLTVL.